Sequencing of this T cell receptor (beta chain) was carried out in a study of cytotoxic CD8 clonotypes in ibrutinib-treated CLL. CDR3 length: 15 residues. Germline V gene sequence: CDR1 MNHNS, CDR2 SASEGT. Using immunoSEQ multiplex PCR, the repertoire was profiled, and TCRdb retains in-frame clones only, with some absent. This table has roughly 24,000 clones, less than 80% appearing once. Concerning this clone: The junction and the germline gene differ at one end; a read error may be behind it.

The sample in question was PBMCs, obtained before ibrutinib treatment. This clonotype originated in a human donor with chronic lymphocytic leukemia. The chain carries TRBV6-1 and TRBJ2-2, with 10 bases aligning to TRBD2. The CDR3 nucleotides are TGTGCCAGGAGTGGGAGCGGGAGGGGGGCCGGGGAGCTGTTTTTT. Residues: CARSGSGRGAGELFF.